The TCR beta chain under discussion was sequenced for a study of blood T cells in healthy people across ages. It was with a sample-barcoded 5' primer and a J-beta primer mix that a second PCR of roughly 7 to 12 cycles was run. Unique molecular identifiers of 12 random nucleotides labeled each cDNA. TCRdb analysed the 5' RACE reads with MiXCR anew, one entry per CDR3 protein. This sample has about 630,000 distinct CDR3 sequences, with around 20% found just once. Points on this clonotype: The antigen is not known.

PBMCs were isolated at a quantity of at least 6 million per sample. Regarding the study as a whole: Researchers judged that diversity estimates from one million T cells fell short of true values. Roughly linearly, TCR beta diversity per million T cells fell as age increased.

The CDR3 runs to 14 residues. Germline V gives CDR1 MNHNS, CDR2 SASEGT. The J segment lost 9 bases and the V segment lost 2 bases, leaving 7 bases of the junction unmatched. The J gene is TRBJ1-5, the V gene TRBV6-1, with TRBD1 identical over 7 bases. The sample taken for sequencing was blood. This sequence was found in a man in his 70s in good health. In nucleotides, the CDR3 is TGTGCCAGCAGTGAAAGGGACAGTAACATGCCCCAGCATTTT. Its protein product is CASSERDSNMPQHF.